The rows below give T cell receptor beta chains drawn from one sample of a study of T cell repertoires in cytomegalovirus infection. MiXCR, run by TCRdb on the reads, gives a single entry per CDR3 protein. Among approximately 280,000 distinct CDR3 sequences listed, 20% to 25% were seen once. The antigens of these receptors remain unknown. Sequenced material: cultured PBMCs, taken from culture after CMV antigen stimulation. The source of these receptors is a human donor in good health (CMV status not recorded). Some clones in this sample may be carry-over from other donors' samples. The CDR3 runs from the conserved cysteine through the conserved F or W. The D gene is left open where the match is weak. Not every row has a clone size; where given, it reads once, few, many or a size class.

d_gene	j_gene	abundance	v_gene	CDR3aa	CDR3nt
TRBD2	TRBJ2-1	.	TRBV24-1	CATSEPTSGRTFSYNEQFF	TGTGCCACCAGTGAGCCTACTAGCGGGAGGACCTTCTCCTACAATGAGCAGTTCTTC
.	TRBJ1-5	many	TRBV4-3	CASSQVVGVGNQPQHF	TGCGCCAGCAGCCAGGTGGTTGGGGTTGGCAATCAGCCCCAGCATTTT
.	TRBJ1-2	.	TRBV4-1	CASSQDPGTAYGGYTF	TGCGCCAGCAGCCAAGATCCCGGGACGGCGTATGGTGGCTACACCTTC
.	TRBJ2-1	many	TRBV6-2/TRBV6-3	CASSYSTGFVNEQFF	TGTGCCAGCAGTTACTCGACGGGCTTCGTCAATGAGCAGTTCTTC
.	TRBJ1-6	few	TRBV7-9	CASSTGPYEDSPLHF	TGTGCCAGCAGCACCGGACCCTATGAGGATTCACCCCTCCACTTT
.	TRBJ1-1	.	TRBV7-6	CASSLAYRVSEAFF	TGTGCCAGCAGCTTAGCCTACAGGGTGAGTGAAGCTTTCTTT
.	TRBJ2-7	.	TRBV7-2	CASSVSGGNYEQYF	TGTGCCAGCAGCGTCTCAGGTGGGAACTACGAGCAGTACTTC
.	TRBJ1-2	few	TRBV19	CASSIVIRDTYGYTF	TGTGCCAGTAGTATCGTAATACGGGACACCTATGGCTACACCTTC
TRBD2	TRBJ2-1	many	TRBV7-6	CASSLGSGPYNEQFF	TGTGCCAGCAGCTTAGGTAGCGGGCCGTACAATGAGCAGTTCTTC
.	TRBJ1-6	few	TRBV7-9	CASSRIGGPLHF	TGTGCCAGCAGCCGCATCGGGGGGCCCCTCCACTTT
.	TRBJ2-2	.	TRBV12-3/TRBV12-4	CASFLYMGGANTGELFF	TGTGCCAGCTTCCTATACATGGGGGGCGCGAACACCGGGGAGCTGTTTTTT
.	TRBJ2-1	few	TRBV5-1	CASSPYSGGSYNEQFF	TGCGCCAGCAGCCCCTATTCAGGAGGCTCCTACAATGAGCAGTTCTTC
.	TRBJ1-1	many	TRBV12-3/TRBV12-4	CASESADTEAFF	TGTGCCAGCGAGTCGGCCGACACTGAAGCTTTCTTT
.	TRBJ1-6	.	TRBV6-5	CASMDPNSPLHF	TGTGCCAGCATGGACCCGAATTCACCCCTCCACTTT
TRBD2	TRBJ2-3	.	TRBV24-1	CATSDWGSGRYTQYF	TGTGCCACCAGTGATTGGGGTAGCGGGAGGTATACGCAGTATTTT
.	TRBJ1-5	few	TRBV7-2	CASSRTGPNQPQHF	TGTGCCAGCAGCCGAACGGGACCCAATCAGCCCCAGCATTTT
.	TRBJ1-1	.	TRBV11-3	CASSLGTGQAFF	TGTGCCAGCAGCTTAGGAACAGGACAAGCTTTCTTT
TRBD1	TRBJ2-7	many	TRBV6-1	CASSVTGQASYEQYF	TGTGCCAGCAGTGTAACCGGACAGGCTTCCTACGAGCAGTACTTC
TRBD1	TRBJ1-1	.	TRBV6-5	CASSSPRTGGDTEAFF	TGTGCCAGCAGTTCGCCCCGCACAGGGGGGGACACTGAAGCTTTCTTT
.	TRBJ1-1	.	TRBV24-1	CATSDSGITEAFF	TGTGCCACCAGTGATTCAGGGATCACTGAAGCTTTCTTT
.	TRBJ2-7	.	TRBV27	CASSTSETGFEQYF	TGTGCCAGCAGTACCTCGGAAACCGGTTTCGAGCAGTACTTC
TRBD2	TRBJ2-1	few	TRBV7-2	CASSAASGGNSYNEQFF	TGTGCCAGCAGCGCGGCTAGCGGGGGAAACTCCTACAATGAGCAGTTCTTC
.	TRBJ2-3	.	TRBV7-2	CASSTWRVQDTQYF	TGTGCCAGCAGCACTTGGCGGGTGCAAGATACGCAGTATTTT
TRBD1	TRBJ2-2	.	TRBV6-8	CASITQGARTGELFF	TGTGCCAGCATTACCCAGGGGGCGCGGACCGGGGAGCTGTTTTTT
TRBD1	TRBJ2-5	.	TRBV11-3	CASSSGLQGVGETQYF	TGTGCCAGCAGCTCAGGACTCCAGGGGGTCGGGGAGACCCAGTACTTC
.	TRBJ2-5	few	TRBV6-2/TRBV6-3	CASSFIGETQYF	TGTGCCAGCAGTTTCATCGGGGAGACCCAGTACTTC
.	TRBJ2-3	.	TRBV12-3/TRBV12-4	CASLPRQGRADTQYF	TGTGCCAGCCTGCCTCGGCAGGGCAGAGCAGATACGCAGTATTTT
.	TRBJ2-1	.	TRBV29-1	CSAKRLGTDNEQFF	TGCAGCGCCAAGAGACTAGGAACCGACAATGAGCAGTTCTTC
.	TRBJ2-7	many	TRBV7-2	CASSYAYGTYEQYF	TGTGCCAGCAGCTATGCGTATGGAACCTACGAGCAGTACTTC
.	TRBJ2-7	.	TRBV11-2	CASSWDRPYEQYF	TGTGCCAGCAGTTGGGACCGTCCCTACGAGCAGTACTTC
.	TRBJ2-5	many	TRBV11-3	CASSLDLTGAETQYF	TGTGCCAGCAGCTTAGACCTGACAGGAGCGGAGACCCAGTACTTC
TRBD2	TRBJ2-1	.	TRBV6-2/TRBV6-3	CASSRAASGRIEQFF	TGTGCCAGCAGTCGGGCGGCTAGCGGGAGGATTGAGCAGTTCTTC
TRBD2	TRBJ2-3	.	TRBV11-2	CASSLVRLAGGDTDTQYF	TGTGCCAGCAGCTTAGTCCGACTAGCGGGAGGGGACACAGATACGCAGTATTTT
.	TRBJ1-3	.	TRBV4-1	CASSQGSAGNTIYF	TGCGCCAGCAGCCAAGGGAGTGCTGGAAACACCATATATTTT
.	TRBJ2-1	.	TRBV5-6	CASSPSRVSYNEQFF	TGTGCCAGCAGCCCGAGTAGAGTCTCCTACAATGAGCAGTTCTTC
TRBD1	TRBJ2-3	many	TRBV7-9	CASSLAQTGSADTQYF	TGTGCCAGCAGCTTAGCCCAGACAGGGTCGGCAGATACGCAGTATTTT
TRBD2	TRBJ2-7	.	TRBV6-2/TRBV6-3	CASSYPPGLATLYEQYF	TGTGCCAGCAGTTACCCGCCCGGACTAGCCACACTCTACGAGCAGTACTTC
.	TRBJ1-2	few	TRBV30	CAWAPTANYGYTF	TGTGCCTGGGCCCCGACGGCGAACTATGGCTACACCTTC
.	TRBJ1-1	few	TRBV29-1	CSVEDKWTEAFF	TGCAGCGTTGAAGATAAATGGACTGAAGCTTTCTTT